This T cell receptor (beta chain) is drawn from a study of cytomegalovirus exposure and HLA in healthy donors (dated by TCRdb to 2016 to 2017). For the wider study: According to an earlier analysis of several hundred of the donors, about 170 million T cells yielded roughly 110 million unique TCR beta sequences and roughly 280 Gb of sequence data. An early release covering roughly 640 HLA-typed donors comprised about 300 gigabases of sequencing data and tens of millions of unique TCR sequences. The genetic ancestry cluster associated with self-reported Caucasian donors included roughly 84% of the 350 to 500 genotyped donors. The study aimed to test whether signatures of past pathogen exposure could be identified by cataloging public T cell receptors. The T cell repertoires of under 700 subjects were profiled by immunosequencing and related to cytomegalovirus serostatus. Besides the first cohort of hundreds of subjects, a separate validation cohort made up of 120 or so different subjects was used. High-throughput TCR immunosequencing, statistical association of individual TCRs with disease status, and machine learning were combined to predict cytomegalovirus infection status. A later analysis re-analyzed previously published TCR beta repertoires from about 730 donors and added high-resolution HLA genotyping to study TCR occurrence patterns. Rather than drawing on any new phenotypic data, the later analysis identified candidate immune exposures from TCR beta sequences and the way those sequences occurred across donors. An earlier analysis of several hundred of the donors used high-throughput TCR beta sequencing to judge whether each TCR beta V gene segment behaved as functional or pseudogenic. Donor age, sex, ethnicity and CMV serostatus were collected together with the repertoire data. A later genetic analysis used genome-wide SNP genotypes for about 60% of the 666 donors, treating that subset as a discovery cohort. All discovery cohort repertoires had been generated using a single sequencing platform. Class I and class II HLA loci were covered by the typing at four-digit resolution. Typing coverage differed by locus: A, B, C, DRB1 and DQB1 were typed in about 620-640 donors, DQA1 in about 550, DPA1 in around 580, and DPB1 in about 450. Four to six DR-DQ haplotypes were handled as single units for association and clustering, since linkage in the cohort was strong. Across about 380 genotyped donors of the cohort, an average of approximately 200,000 unique TCR beta nucleotide sequences per donor were sequenced, and roughly 17% of those sequences were non-productive. What the research found in general, with its limitations: The cohort was sequenced for TCR beta chains only, and without alpha or paired-chain data the features that could be detected were limited. The only immune exposure information available for the cohort was CMV serostatus. In a later genetic analysis, fewer N-insertions in productive TCRs were reported among donors in an Asian-associated ancestry cluster than the approximately 670-donor mean. A group of highly shared sequence variants was considered likely to be a technical artifact of the sequencing pipeline. A further reported finding was that TCR beta sequences accurately predicted the HLA-A and HLA-B alleles for most subjects in the first cohort. At a false discovery rate of 0.05, a later analysis linked around 17,000 TCR beta sequences to specific HLA alleles. Because counts were too low, seventeen rarely observed V segments, including chromosome 9 orphons, were left out of the earlier analysis of 587 of the donors. Three of the identified cytomegalovirus-associated TCR beta chains were confirmed in vitro to be specific for cytomegalovirus antigens. Most TCR sequences were observed very rarely across donors, whereas some public TCRs were present in many individuals. Assigning TCR associations to individual alleles was difficult when HLA alleles, especially DR and DQ, strongly co-occurred. A later analysis found that TCR association rates varied across HLA loci, with DRB1 alleles showing the most associated TCRs and HLA-C alleles the fewest. Compared with equally common non-associated chains, HLA-associated TCR beta chains in a later analysis were more clonally expanded and had lower generation probabilities. The 87-base-pair reads could not distinguish some IMGT-functional V segments, including TRBV6-2 and TRBV6-3, so those segments were excluded. In both the original and validation cohorts, the classifier was reported to diagnose cytomegalovirus status with high specificity and sensitivity. In an earlier analysis of about 600 of the donors, most TCR beta V segments appeared in productive rearrangements about 87% or about 30% of the time, broadly matching IMGT annotations. The authors suggested that the approach could potentially be extended to other disease states and immunological phenotypes. Most CMV-associated TCR beta chains appeared to be HLA-restricted in a later analysis, and the HLA associations seemed to be driven largely by CMV exposure. The study gave a list of some 150 TCR beta chains associated with cytomegalovirus. Presence/absence analyses assumed roughly uniform sequencing depth across donors, an assumption that may not hold. HLA typing was unavailable for some donors at each locus, so association tests used only the typed subset. Several of the top co-occurrence clusters appeared to be linked to parvovirus B19, influenza, CMV and Epstein-Barr virus, according to a later analysis. In a later genetic analysis, a missense DCLRE1C variant was associated with V-gene and J-gene trimming of TCR beta chains, and the association was replicated in an independent cohort. Linkage disequilibrium might explain the correlated functional status among segregating V segments, but an unknown experimental factor could not be ruled out.

Spanning cysteine to phenylalanine, the CDR3 consists of 15 amino acids. Only CDR3 DNA is held: 45 bases, read in frame from base 1. CDR1 and CDR2 were assigned from the germline V gene (reference sequence) as LNHDA and SQIVND. V and J lose 1 base and 7 bases, and a span of 16 bases separates them. Points on this clone: Its binding antigen is unknown. Base qualities are not recorded, but no much larger clone differs from it by a single base.

In total, 666 healthy bone marrow donors made up the cohort. Cohort members were all nominally healthy when sampled, although unrecorded immune exposures were likely present. The donor was CMV seronegative and was included in the group of a few hundred seronegative cohort members. A peripheral blood sample was collected from each donor, and TCR beta sequencing was performed on peripheral blood mononuclear cells. The Qiagen DNeasy Blood Extraction Kit was used to extract genomic DNA from the blood cell samples. Receptor libraries were prepared by the immunoSEQ multiplex PCR assay. The multiplex PCR relied on a mix of 60 forward primers for TCR Vbeta segments and 13 reverse primers for TCR Jbeta segments. The CDR3 region of rearranged TCR beta genes was amplified from genomic DNA by a multiplex PCR assay. The Illumina HiSeq System was used to sequence the amplified TCR beta libraries as 87-base-pair reads. Regarding the original processing steps: A later analysis counted tens of millions of unique TCR beta chains across the 640 or so repertoires, and approximately 11 million of these chains were shared by at least two donors. Raw reads were error-corrected and collapsed into unique sequences by a nearest-neighbor algorithm in which closely related sequences were merged to remove PCR and sequencing errors. V, D and J gene segments were assigned by aligning CDR3 sequences to IMGT reference sequences. For a sequence to be retained, a match of at least six nucleotides was required to both a V gene segment and a J gene segment. Rearrangements were called productive when the CDR3 lacked stop codons and stayed in frame with V and J; all others were non-productive. CDR3 was defined according to IMGT convention as the region running from the second conserved V-encoded cysteine to the conserved J-encoded phenylalanine. Sequences without an unambiguous match to a single V gene segment were excluded from the earlier analysis of about 640 of the donors. In an earlier analysis of 500 to 750 of the donors, V segments were called functional above 56.7% productive rearrangements and were called segregating when the between-donor standard deviation exceeded 5%. A statistical classification framework was built for diagnosing cytomegalovirus status from the catalog of TCR beta chain sequences. A later analysis assigned V and J genes by comparing TCR nucleotide sequences with IMGT/GENE-DB human TR gene sequences. A later analysis assigned CDR3 sequences and most-parsimonious VDJ recombination scenarios with the TCRdist pipeline. A later analysis defined each TCR beta chain by its CDR3 amino acid sequence plus V-gene family, and excluded reads lacking a unique V-gene family. As a way to deal with suspected cross-contamination and a sequencing artifact, a later analysis dropped 640 or so nucleotide sequences that were highly shared and had low generation probability. In a later analysis, a clonal expansion index for each public chain was calculated from normalized within-repertoire ranks of inferred template counts. Generation probabilities in a later analysis came from a VDJ recombination model fitted to out-of-frame rearrangements, and those results were checked against IGoR. Hypergeometric tests were used in a later analysis to score TCR-TCR, TCR-HLA and TCR-CMV co-occurrence, with a repertoire-size bias correction applied to the TCR pairs. To estimate false discovery rates, a later analysis permuted the HLA or CMV assignments 20 times. In a later analysis, co-occurring TCRs were grouped using DBSCAN, and TCRdist sequence similarity was added for clustering within HLA-allele-positive subsets. Repertoires with fewer than 30,000 or more than 120,000 public chains were left out of co-occurrence clustering, as were a few repertoires with anomalous nucleotide sharing. TCRdb carries this immuneACCESS record with in-frame sequences only. Its versions omit some clonotypes, under half of them owing to an unresolved V gene in the studies checked, with the rest unexplained. V and J calls and clone size come straight from that table; D and trimming were deduced from the DNA. The sample table holds around 130,000 clones, of which 60% to 85% were seen once. The ten largest make up approximately 1.5% of the sample.

Specimen: PBMCs. The TCR originated in a woman under 30 in good health and CMV-seronegative. The chain links TRBV19 with TRBJ1-2, with the identity of the D gene unclear. In nucleotides, the sequence is TGTGCCAGTAGTATAGCGGCAGGAGGGATTCTTGGCTACACCTTC. Protein translation: CASSIAAGGILGYTF.